These 9 T cell receptor beta chains share one sample of origin, sequenced in a study of CD8 T cells in ankylosing spondylitis. Study findings and constraints: Ankylosing spondylitis blood appeared to carry a characteristic TCR beta motif of roughly 8 highly homologous variants.

Antigens of these TCRs are unknown. TCRdb ran MiXCR on the 5' RACE reads and lists one entry per CDR3 protein. The table shows over 400,000 distinct CDR3 sequences, with 25% to 30% occurring only once. Sequencing was done on a sample of blood, either unsorted or a sorted T cell fraction (not recorded which). The origin of the receptors is a male donor with ankylosing spondylitis.

This clonotype was detected a few times. V is TRBV4-2 and J is TRBJ1-2; 8 positions match TRBD1. J was trimmed by 2 bases and V by 7 bases; bases with no gene match: 9. Germline V CDR1 and CDR2: LGHNA, YNFKEQ. The CDR3 totals 15 residues. The DNA for the CDR3 is TGTGCCAGCACTAGCAGGGGGCAGGGAAACTATGGCTACACCTTC. Amino acid sequence: CASTSRGQGNYGYTF.

This clonotype has more than one count but fewer than ten. The J gene is TRBJ1-4, the V gene TRBV7-2; the D gene is possibly TRBD1 (5 bases). Trimming took off 6 bases at V and 8 bases at J, with 19 bases between the two ends. The CDR3 consists of 15 residues. Germline V CDR1 and CDR2: SGHTA, FQGNSA. The CDR3 is CASSSSGTPTEKLFF. The CDR3 DNA reads as TGTGCCAGCAGTTCTTCCGGGACTCCAACCGAAAAACTGTTTTTT. The variable domain in full, with the rest retrieved from reference TRBV7-2 and TRBJ1-4, is GAGVSQSPSNKVTEKGKDVELRCDPISGHTALYWYRQSLGQGLEFLIYFQGNSAPDKSGLPSDRFSAERTGGSVSTLTIQRTQQEDSAVYLCASSSSGTPTEKLFFGSGTQLSVL.

In this sample, this clonotype turned up a few times. The J gene is TRBJ2-1, the V gene TRBV10-2; 10 bases match TRBD2. V shed 5 bases, J shed 8 bases, and the junction held 6 bases outside the gene matches. The length of the CDR3 is 14 residues. Germline CDR1 and CDR2: WSHSY and SAAADI. CDR3: CASSLAGAVDEQFF. For the CDR3, the DNA is TGCGCCAGCAGTCTAGCGGGAGCGGTGGATGAGCAGTTCTTC.

This clonotype was counted between two and nine times. The CDR3 nucleotides read TGCGCCAGCAGCCAAGCTCTCCAAGAGACCCAGTACTTC. Its protein is CASSQALQETQYF. V gene TRBV4-1 combines with J gene TRBJ2-5; no clear D. This CDR3 spans 13 amino acids. Germline V gene sequence: CDR1 MGHRA, CDR2 YSYEKL. The ends were cut back, 1 base at V and 1 base at J, with 4 bases in the middle.

The rearrangement joins TRBV6-6 to TRBJ2-7; 7 bases match TRBD1. CDR1 is MNHNY and CDR2 is SVGAGI in the germline V gene (reference sequence). V gave up 6 bases and J gave up 2 bases; unmatched junction bases: 4. The CDR3 runs 13 residues. DNA of the CDR3: TGTGCCAGCAGCCAGGGGGTAACCTACGAGCAGTACGTC. This translates into CASSQGVTYEQYV.

Only a few counts were recorded for this clonotype. The CDR3 DNA follows: TGTGCCAGCAGCTTGGCAGGGTTAGGCTATGGCTACACCTTC. Translation: CASSLAGLGYGYTF. V gene TRBV5-6 combines with J gene TRBJ1-2, with TRBD1 as a possible D gene (5 bases). The ends were cut back, 0 bases at V and 4 bases at J, with 10 bases in the middle. The CDR3 length is 14 residues. CDR1 and CDR2 from the germline V gene are SGHDT and YYEEEE.

The chain links TRBV6-1 to TRBJ2-7; tentatively, D is TRBD2 (5 bases). V lost 4 bases and J 1 base, leaving 14 bases between the germline ends. This CDR3 is built from 15 residues. Germline loops: CDR1 MNHNS, CDR2 SASEGT. The CDR3 DNA reads TGTGCCAGCAGTGGATTGTTTAGCGTTTCCTACGAGCAGTACTTC. This codes for CASSGLFSVSYEQYF.

V usage is TRBV7-9 and J usage is TRBJ2-1; D unresolved. The V end lost 5 bases, the J end lost 9 bases, and 8 bases lay between the germline ends. There are 11 residues in the CDR3. The germline CDR1 and CDR2 sequences are SEHNR and FQNEAQ (reference sequence). The CDR3 loop reads CASSRKGEQFF. Written as DNA, the CDR3 is TGTGCCAGCAGCCGGAAAGGTGAGCAGTTCTTC.

Only a few counts were recorded for this clonotype. The chain is built from TRBV7-7 and TRBJ2-1; D uncertain. The germline V gene has CDR1 SSHAT and CDR2 FNYEAQ (reference sequence). Trimming took 1 base from V and 7 from J, leaving 5 bases between them. The CDR3 is made up of 12 amino acids. CDR3: CASSLVWNEQFF. The DNA for the CDR3 is TGTGCCAGCAGCTTAGTGTGGAATGAGCAGTTCTTC.